This TCR beta chain was recovered during a study of blood T cell repertoires in COVID-19. Study-wide context: The cDNA or gDNA used as material had been derived from T cells, B-cell-depleted T cells, or PBMCs.

The repertoire was sequenced with immunoSEQ multiplex PCR; TCRdb's copy has only in-frame clones and lacks some. Here the sample spans 100,000 to 150,000 clones, around four fifths being singletons. The CDR3 consists of 17 residues. Germline values: CDR1 SGHDT, CDR2 YYEEEE. J gave up 0 bases and V 0 bases, and 4 bases lay outside the gene matches. This receptor was obtained from a man of 80 years or more with active or convalescent COVID-19. This rearrangement joins TRBV5-6 to TRBJ1-3, with 9 bases that match TRBD1. Sequenced sample: peripheral blood. As DNA, the CDR3 is TGTGCCAGCAGCTTGGAGCGGGACAGGGTCTCTGGAAACACCATATATTTT. It encodes CASSLERDRVSGNTIYF.